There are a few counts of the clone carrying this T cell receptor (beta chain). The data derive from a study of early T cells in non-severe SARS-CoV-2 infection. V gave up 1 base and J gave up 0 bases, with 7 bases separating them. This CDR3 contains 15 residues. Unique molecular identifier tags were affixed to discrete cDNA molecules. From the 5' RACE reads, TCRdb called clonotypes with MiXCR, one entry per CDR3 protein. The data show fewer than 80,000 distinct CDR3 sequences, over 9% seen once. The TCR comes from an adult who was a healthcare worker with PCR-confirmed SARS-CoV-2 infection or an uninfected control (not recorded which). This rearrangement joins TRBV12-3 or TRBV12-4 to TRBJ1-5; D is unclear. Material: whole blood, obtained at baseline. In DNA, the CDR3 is TGTGCCAGCAGTTTAGTGGGCAGTAGCAATCAGCCCCAGCATTTT. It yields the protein CASSLVGSSNQPQHF.